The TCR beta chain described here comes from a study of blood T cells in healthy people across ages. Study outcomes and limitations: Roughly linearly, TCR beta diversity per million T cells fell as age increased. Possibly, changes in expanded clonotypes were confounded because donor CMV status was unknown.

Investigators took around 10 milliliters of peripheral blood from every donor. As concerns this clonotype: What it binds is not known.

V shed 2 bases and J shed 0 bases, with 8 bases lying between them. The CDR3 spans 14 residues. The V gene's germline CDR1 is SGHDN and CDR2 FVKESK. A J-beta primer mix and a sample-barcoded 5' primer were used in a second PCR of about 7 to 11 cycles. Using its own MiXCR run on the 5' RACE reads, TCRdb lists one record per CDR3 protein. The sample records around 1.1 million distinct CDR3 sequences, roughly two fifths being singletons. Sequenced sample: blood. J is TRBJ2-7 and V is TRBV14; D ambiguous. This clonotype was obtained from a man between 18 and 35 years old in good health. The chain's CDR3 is CASSQPGSSYEQYF. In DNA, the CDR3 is TGTGCCAGCAGCCAACCGGGCAGCTCCTACGAGCAGTACTTC.